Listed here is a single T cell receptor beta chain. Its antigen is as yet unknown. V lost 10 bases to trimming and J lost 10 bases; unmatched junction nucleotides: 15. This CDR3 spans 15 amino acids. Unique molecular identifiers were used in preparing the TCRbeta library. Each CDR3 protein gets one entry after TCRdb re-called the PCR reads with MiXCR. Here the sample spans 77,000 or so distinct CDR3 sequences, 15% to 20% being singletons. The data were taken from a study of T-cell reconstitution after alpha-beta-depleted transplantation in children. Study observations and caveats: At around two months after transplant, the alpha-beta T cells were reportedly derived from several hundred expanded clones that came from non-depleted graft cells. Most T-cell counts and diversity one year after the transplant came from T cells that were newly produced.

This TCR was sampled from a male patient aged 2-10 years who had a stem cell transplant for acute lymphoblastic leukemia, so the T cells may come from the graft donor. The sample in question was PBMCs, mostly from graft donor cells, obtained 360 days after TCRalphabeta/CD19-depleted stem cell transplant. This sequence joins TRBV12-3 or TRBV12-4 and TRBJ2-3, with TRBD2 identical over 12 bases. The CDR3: CANSPGLAGRLAQYF. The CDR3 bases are TGTGCCAACAGCCCCGGACTAGCGGGACGCCTCGCGCAGTATTTT.